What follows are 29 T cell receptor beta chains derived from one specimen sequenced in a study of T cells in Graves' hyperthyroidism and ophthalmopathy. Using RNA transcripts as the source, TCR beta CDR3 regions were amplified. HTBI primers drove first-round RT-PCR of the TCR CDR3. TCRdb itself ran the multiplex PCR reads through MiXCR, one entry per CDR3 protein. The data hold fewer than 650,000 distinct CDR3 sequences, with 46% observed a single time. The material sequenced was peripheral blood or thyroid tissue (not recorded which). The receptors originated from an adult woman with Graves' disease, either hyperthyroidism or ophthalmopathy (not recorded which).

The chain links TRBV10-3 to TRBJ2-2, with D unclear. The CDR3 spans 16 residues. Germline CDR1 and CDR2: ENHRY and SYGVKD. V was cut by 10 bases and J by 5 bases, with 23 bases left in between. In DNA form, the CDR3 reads TGTGCCAGCAGGTTTTCGTTGGCGAAAGAGACCGGGGAGCTGTTTTTT. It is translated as CASRFSLAKETGELFF.

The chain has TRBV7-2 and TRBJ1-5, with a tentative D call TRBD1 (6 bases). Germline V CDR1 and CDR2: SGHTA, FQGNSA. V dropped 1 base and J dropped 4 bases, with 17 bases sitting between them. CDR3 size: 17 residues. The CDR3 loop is CASSLGSGTGSNQPQHF. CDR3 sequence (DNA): TGTGCCAGCAGCTTAGGGTCAGGTACAGGGTCAAATCAGCCCCAGCATTTT.

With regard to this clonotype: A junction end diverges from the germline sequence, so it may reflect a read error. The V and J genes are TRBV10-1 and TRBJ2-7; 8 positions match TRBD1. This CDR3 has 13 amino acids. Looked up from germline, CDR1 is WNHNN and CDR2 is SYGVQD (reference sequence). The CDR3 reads CASNGQGSYEQYF. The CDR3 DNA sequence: TGTGCCAGCAACGGACAGGGATCCTACGAGCAGTACTTC.

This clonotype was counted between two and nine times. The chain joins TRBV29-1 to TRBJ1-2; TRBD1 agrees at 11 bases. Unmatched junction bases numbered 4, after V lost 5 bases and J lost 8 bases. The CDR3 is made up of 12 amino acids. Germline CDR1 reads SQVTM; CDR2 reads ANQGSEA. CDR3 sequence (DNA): TGCAGCGTTAAGGACAGGGGGCGCGGCTACACCTTC. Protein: CSVKDRGRGYTF.

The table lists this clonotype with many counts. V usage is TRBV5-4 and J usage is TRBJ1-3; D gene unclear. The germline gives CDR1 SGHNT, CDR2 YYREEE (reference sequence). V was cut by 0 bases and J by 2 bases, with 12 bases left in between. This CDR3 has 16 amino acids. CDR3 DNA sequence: TGTGCCAGCAGCTTGGGTGTATCACCTGCTGGAAACACCATATATTTT. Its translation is CASSLGVSPAGNTIYF.

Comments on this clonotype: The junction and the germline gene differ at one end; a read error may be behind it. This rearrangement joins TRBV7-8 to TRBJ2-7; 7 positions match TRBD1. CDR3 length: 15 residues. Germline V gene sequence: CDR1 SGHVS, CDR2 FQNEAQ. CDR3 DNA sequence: TGCGCCAGCAGCCACCGGGACAGCCCTACCTACGAGCAGTACTTC. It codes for CASSHRDSPTYEQYF.

The CDR3 region is CASSQYASRDSPLHF. The CDR3 bases are TGTGCCAGCAGCCAATATGCCAGTCGAGATTCACCCCTCCACTTT. The chain recombines TRBV14 with TRBJ1-6; D remains ambiguous. V lost 2 bases to trimming and J lost 8 bases, with 13 bases between them. Germline-derived CDR1 and CDR2 are SGHDN and FVKESK. This CDR3 is 15 amino acids long.

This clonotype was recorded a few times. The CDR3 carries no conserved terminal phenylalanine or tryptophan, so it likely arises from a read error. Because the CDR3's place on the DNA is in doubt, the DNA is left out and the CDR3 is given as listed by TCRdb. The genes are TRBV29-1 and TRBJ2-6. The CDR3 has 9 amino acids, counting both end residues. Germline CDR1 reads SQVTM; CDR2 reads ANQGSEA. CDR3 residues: CSVEGWVTS.

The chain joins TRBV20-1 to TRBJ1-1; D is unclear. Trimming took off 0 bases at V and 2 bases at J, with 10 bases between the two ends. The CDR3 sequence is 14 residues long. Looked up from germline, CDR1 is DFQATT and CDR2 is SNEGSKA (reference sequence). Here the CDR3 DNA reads TGCAGTGCTAGAGATGGCAGGCTCAACACTGAAGCTTTCTTT. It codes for CSARDGRLNTEAFF.

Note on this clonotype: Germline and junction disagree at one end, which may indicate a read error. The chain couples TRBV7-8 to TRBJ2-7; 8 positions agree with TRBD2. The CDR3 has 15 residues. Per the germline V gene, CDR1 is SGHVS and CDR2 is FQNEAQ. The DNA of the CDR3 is TGTCCCAGCAGCCGGACTAGCAGGAGCCTCTACGAGCAGTACTTC. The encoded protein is CPSSRTSRSLYEQYF.

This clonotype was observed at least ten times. CDR3 protein: CASSQNRQAYEQYF. The CDR3 DNA sequence: TGCGCCAGCAGCCAGAATCGGCAGGCCTACGAGCAGTACTTC. This sequence joins TRBV4-1 and TRBJ2-7, with D unclear. CDR3 length: 14 residues. Germline CDR1 and CDR2: MGHRA and YSYEKL. The V end lost 3 bases, the J end lost 2 bases, and 11 bases lay between the germline ends.

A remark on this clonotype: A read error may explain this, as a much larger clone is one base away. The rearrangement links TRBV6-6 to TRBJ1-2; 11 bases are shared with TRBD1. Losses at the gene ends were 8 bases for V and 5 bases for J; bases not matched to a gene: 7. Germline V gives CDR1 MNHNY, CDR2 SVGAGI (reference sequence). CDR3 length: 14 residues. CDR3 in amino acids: CASGRGDRGYGYTF. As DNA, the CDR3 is TGTGCCAGCGGAAGGGGGGACAGGGGGTATGGCTACACCTTC.

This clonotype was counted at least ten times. The CDR3 coding sequence is TGTGCCAGCAACGCGGGACTAGCGGCTAGCACAGATACGCAGTATTTT. Residues: CASNAGLAASTDTQYF. The rearrangement links TRBV12-3 or TRBV12-4 to TRBJ2-3; 11 bases map to TRBD2. This CDR3 has 16 residues. V was clipped by 7 bases and J by 0 bases; unmatched bases: 6.

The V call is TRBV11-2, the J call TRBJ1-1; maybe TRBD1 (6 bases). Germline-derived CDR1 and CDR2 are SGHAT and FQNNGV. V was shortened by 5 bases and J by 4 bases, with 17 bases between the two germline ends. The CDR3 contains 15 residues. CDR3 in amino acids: CASSTKDRQGTEAFF. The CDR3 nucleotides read TGTGCCAGCAGCACTAAAGACAGGCAGGGCACTGAAGCTTTCTTT.

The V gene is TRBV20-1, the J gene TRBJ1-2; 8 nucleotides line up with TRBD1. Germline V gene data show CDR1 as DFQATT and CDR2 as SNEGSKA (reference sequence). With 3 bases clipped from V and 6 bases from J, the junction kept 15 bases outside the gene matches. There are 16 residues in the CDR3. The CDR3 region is CSASQGANTGDDGYTF. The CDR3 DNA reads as TGCAGTGCTAGCCAGGGGGCGAACACCGGGGACGATGGCTACACCTTC.

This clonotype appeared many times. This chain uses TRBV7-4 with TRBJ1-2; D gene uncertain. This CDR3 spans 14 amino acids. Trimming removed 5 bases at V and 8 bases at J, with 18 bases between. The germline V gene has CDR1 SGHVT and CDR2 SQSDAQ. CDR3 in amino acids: CASSHGVIWGGYTF. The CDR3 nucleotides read TGTGCCAGCAGCCACGGGGTGATATGGGGAGGCTACACCTTC.

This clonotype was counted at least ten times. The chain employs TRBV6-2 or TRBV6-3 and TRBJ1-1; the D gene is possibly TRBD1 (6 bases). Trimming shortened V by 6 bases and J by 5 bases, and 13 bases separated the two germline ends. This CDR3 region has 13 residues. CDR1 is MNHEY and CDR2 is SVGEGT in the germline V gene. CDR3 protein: CASSDFRGTEAFF. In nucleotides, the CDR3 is TGTGCCAGCAGCGATTTCAGGGGAACTGAAGCTTTCTTT.

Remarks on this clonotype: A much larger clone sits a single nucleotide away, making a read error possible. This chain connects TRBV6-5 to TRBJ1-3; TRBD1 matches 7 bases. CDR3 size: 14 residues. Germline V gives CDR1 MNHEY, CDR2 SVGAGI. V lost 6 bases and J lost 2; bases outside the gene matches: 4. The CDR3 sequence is CASRQGLTGNTIYF. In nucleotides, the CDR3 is TGTGCCAGCAGACAGGGGTTGACTGGAAACACCATATATTTT.

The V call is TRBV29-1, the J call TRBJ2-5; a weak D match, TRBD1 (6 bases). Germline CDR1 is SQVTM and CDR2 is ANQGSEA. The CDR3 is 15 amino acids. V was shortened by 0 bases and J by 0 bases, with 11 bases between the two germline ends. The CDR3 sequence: CSVEEDRGYQETQYF. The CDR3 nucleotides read TGCAGCGTTGAAGAGGACAGAGGGTACCAAGAGACCCAGTACTTC.

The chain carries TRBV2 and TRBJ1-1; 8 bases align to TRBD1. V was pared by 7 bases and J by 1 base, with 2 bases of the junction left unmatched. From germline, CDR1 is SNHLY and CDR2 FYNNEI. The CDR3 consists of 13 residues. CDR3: CASMGQANTEAFF. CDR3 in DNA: TGTGCCAGCATGGGACAGGCGAACACTGAAGCTTTCTTT.

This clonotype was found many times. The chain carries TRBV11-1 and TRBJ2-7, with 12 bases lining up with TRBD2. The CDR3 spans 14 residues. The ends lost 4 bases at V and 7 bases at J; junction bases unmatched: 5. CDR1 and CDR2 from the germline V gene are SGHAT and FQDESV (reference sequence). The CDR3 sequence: CASSSSGRAWEQYF. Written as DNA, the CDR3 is TGTGCCAGCAGCTCTAGCGGGAGGGCCTGGGAGCAGTACTTC.

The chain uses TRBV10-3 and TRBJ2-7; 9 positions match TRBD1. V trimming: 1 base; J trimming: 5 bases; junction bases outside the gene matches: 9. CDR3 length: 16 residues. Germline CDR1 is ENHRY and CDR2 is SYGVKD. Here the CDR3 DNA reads TGTGCCATCAGTGAGTACTGGAACAGGGGGCAAGACGAGCAGTACTTC. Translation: CAISEYWNRGQDEQYF.

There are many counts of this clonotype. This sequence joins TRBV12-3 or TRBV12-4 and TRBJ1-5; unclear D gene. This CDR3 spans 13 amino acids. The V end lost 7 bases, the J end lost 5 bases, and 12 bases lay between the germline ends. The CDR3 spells CASKPDGDQPQHF. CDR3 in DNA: TGTGCCAGCAAACCGGACGGGGATCAGCCCCAGCATTTT.

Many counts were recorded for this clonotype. The DNA of the CDR3 is TGTGCCAGCAGTAAAACAGGGGCCGCGAACACCGGGGAGCTGTTTTTT. This translates into CASSKTGAANTGELFF. The chain carries TRBV2 and TRBJ2-2; TRBD1 agrees at 7 bases. The CDR3 spans 16 residues. Germline V gene lookup returns CDR1 SNHLY and CDR2 FYNNEI. The V and J ends lost 5 bases and 0 bases, in that order; junction bases with no gene match: 6. Full variable domain (rest looked up from reference TRBV2 and TRBJ2-2): EPEVTQTPSHQVTQMGQEVILRCVPISNHLYFYWYRQILGQKVEFLVSFYNNEISEKSEIFDDQFSVERPDGSNFTLKIRSTKLEDSAMYFCASSKTGAANTGELFFGEGSRLTVL.

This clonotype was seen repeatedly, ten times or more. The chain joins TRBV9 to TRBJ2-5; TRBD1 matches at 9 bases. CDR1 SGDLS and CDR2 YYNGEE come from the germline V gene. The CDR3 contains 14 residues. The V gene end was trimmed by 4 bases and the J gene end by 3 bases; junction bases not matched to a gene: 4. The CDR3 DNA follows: TGTGCCAGCAGCCCTGACAGGGGGAAAGAGACCCAGTACTTC. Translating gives CASSPDRGKETQYF.

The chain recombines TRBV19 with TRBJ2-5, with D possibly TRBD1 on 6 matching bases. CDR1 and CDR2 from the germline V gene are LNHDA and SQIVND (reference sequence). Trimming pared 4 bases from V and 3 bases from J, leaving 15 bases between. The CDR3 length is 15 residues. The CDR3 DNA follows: TGTGCCAGTAGTACACTTGAGGGGGTAGAAGAGACCCAGTACTTC. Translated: CASSTLEGVEETQYF.

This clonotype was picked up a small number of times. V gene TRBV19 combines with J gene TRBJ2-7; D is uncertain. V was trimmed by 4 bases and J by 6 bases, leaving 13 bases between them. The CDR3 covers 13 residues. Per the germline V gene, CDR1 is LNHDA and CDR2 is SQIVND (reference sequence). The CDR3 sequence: CASSTERRSEQYF. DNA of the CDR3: TGTGCCAGTAGTACCGAGAGAAGGAGCGAGCAGTACTTC.

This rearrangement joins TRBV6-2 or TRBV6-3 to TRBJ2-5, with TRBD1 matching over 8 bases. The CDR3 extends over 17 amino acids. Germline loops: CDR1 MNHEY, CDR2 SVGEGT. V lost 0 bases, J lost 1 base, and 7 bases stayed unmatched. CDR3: CASSYSMDRAPQETQYF. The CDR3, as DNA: TGTGCCAGCAGTTACTCGATGGACAGGGCTCCCCAAGAGACCCAGTACTTC.

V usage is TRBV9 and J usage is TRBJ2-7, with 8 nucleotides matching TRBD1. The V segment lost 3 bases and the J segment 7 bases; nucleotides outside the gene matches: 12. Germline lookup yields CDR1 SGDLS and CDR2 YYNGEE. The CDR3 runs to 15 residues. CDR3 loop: CASSAGTGWVWEQYF. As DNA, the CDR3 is TGTGCCAGCAGCGCCGGGACAGGTTGGGTTTGGGAGCAGTACTTC.